The 28 T cell receptor gamma chains below all came from one sample that was sequenced in a study of Vδ1+ human thymocytes. The study's findings and limits: Thymic TRG and TRD repertoires appeared highly polyclonal, with Gaussian CDR3 length distributions.

These receptors are not linked to any known antigen. The template was reverse-transcribed extracted RNA. Pooled V-gene forward primers with one constant-region reverse primer generated the CDR3 amplicons by multiplex PCR. TCRdb applied CATT to the multiplex PCR reads for clone calling. The table lists 7,000 to 9,500 gamma-chain clones, 56% of them singletons. Sequencing input: Vdelta1+ gamma-delta thymocytes from the thymus. Sample subset: FACS-sorted CD3+ TCRalphabeta- TCRVdelta1+ TCRVdelta2- thymocytes. These receptor sequences come from a girl under three years old who had congenital heart surgery.

The rearrangement joins TRGV2 to TRGJ1 or TRGJ2. Matching the DNA to germline supplied the J gene, which TCRdb does not give. The CDR3 loop spans 15 amino acids. V lost 2 bases to trimming and J lost 5 bases; unmatched junction nucleotides: 12. Germline V CDR1 and CDR2: EGSNGY, YDSYNSKV. The CDR3: CATWDEPGSHYKKLF. Here the CDR3 DNA reads TGTGCCACCTGGGACGAACCAGGGAGTCATTATAAGAAACTCTTT.

The chain links TRGV4 to TRGJ1 or TRGJ2. TCRdb gives no J gene; it was assigned here by matching the DNA to germline. The V gene's germline CDR1 is EGSTGY and CDR2 YDSYTSSV. The CDR3 contains 15 residues. V was pared by 3 bases and J by 0 bases, with 8 bases of the junction left unmatched. For the CDR3, the DNA is TGTGCCACCTGGGATCCCCCCCCGAATTATTATAAGAAACTCTTT. Translation: CATWDPPPNYYKKLF.

This clone was seen a few times. Other DNA sequences in the sample encode the same CDR3. This chain connects TRGV4 to TRGJ1 or TRGJ2. The J gene is absent in TCRdb and was assigned here via DNA matching to germline. Germline V CDR1 and CDR2: EGSTGY, YDSYTSSV. J gave up 3 bases and V 2 bases, and 1 base lay outside the gene matches. The CDR3 length is 12 residues. CDR3 protein: CATWDVYYKKLF. The CDR3 DNA follows: TGTGCCACCTGGGATGTTTATTATAAGAAACTCTTT.

This clone was counted between two and nine times. J is TRGJ1 or TRGJ2 and V is TRGV9. TCRdb supplies no J gene; here it was assigned by aligning the nucleotide sequence to germline. This CDR3 has 16 amino acids. Germline CDR1 GITISATS, CDR2 ISYDGTV (reference sequence). V lost 0 bases to trimming and J lost 2 bases; unmatched junction nucleotides: 10. CDR3 sequence reads: CALWEVQVLDYYKKLF. The DNA of the CDR3 is TGTGCCTTGTGGGAGGTGCAAGTTCTGGATTATTATAAGAAACTCTTT.

The chain links TRGV9 to TRGJ1 or TRGJ2. TCRdb does not report a J gene; here it was assigned by matching the DNA to germline references. V dropped 0 bases and J dropped 8; count of bases not matched to a gene: 10. Germline CDR1 and CDR2: GITISATS and ISYDGTV (reference sequence). The CDR3 has 14 residues. CDR3 bases: TGTGCCTTGTGGGAGGTGGGTCCCCCCCATAAGAAACTCTTT. Its protein product is CALWEVGPPHKKLF.

Regarding this clone: Other DNA sequences in this sample translate to the same CDR3. The chain is built from TRGV3 and TRGJ1 or TRGJ2. TCRdb records no J gene; here it was assigned by comparing the DNA to germline. The trim removed 0 bases at V and 4 bases at J, leaving 6 bases unmatched. The CDR3 has 14 residues. CDR1 is VTNTFY, CDR2 YDVSTARD, per germline (reference sequence). The CDR3 bases are TGTGCCACCTGGGACAGGCCCGACTATTATAAGAAACTCTTT. Translated, it gives CATWDRPDYYKKLF.

The chain uses TRGV8 and TRGJ1 or TRGJ2. The J gene is absent in TCRdb and was assigned here via DNA matching to germline. Germline V gene lookup returns CDR1 VENAVY and CDR2 YDSYNSRV. V shed 6 bases, J shed 9 bases, and the junction held 8 bases outside the gene matches. The CDR3 runs 11 residues. The CDR3 nucleotides are TGTGCCACCTGGATTCTTTTTAAGAAACTCTTT. Translation: CATWILFKKLF.

The chain employs TRGV5 and TRGJ1 or TRGJ2. Matching the DNA to germline supplied the J gene, which TCRdb does not give. This CDR3 is built from 11 residues. Germline V CDR1 and CDR2: VINAFY, YDVSNSKD. J gave up 10 bases and V 5 bases, and 8 bases lay outside the gene matches. This CDR3 is CATWAQGKKLF. CDR3 DNA: TGTGCCACCTGGGCCCAAGGCAAGAAACTCTTT.

In its sample, this clone was seen a few times. V usage is TRGV3 and J usage is TRGJ1 or TRGJ2. No J gene is reported in TCRdb; it was inferred here by comparing the DNA with germline. Losses at the gene ends were 6 bases for V and 7 bases for J; bases not matched to a gene: 9. The CDR3 extends over 12 amino acids. Germline V gene lookup returns CDR1 VTNTFY and CDR2 YDVSTARD (reference sequence). In DNA form, the CDR3 reads TGTGCCACCTGGTGGGGGTGGTATAAGAAACTCTTT. Amino acids: CATWWGWYKKLF.

This clone was found once. The chain has TRGV8 and TRGJ1 or TRGJ2. TCRdb records no J gene; here it was assigned by comparing the DNA to germline. This CDR3 contains 11 residues. The V gene end was trimmed by 3 bases and the J gene end by 12 bases; junction bases not matched to a gene: 8. From germline, CDR1 is VENAVY and CDR2 YDSYNSRV. This chain's CDR3 is CATWDRVWKLF. DNA for the CDR3: TGTGCCACCTGGGATCGGGTTTGGAAACTCTTT.

This clone was observed a handful of times. The chain is built from TRGV9 and TRGJP. TCRdb lists no J gene, so it was determined here by aligning the DNA to germline. The CDR3 has 17 amino acids. The V gene's germline CDR1 is GITISATS and CDR2 ISYDGTV (reference sequence). The J segment lost 7 bases and the V segment lost 0 bases, leaving 6 bases of the junction unmatched. The DNA of the CDR3 is TGTGCCTTGTGGGAGGTGTGTGTGGAGTTGGGCAAAAAAATCAAGGTATTT. Its translation: CALWEVCVELGKKIKVF.

This chain joins TRGV8 and TRGJP2. TCRdb carries no J gene annotation; the J gene was assigned here by matching the DNA with germline. The ends lost 2 bases at V and 15 bases at J; junction bases unmatched: 6. The CDR3 has 11 amino acids. In germline, CDR1 is VENAVY, CDR2 YDSYNSRV. The CDR3 here is CATWDKSVKTF. CDR3 nucleotides: TGTGCCACCTGGGATAAGTCGGTCAAGACGTTT.

Note on this clone: This sample includes further DNA sequences coding for the same CDR3. The genes are TRGV9 and TRGJ1 or TRGJ2. The J gene, left out of TCRdb, was set here by checking the DNA against germline. From germline, CDR1 is GITISATS and CDR2 ISYDGTV (reference sequence). Unmatched junction bases numbered 10, after V lost 1 base and J lost 10 bases. The CDR3 is made up of 13 amino acids. The CDR3 here is CALWEVPRAKKLF. CDR3 DNA: TGTGCCTTGTGGGAGGTCCCGCGAGCCAAGAAACTCTTT.

The V and J genes are TRGV4 and TRGJ1 or TRGJ2. TCRdb gives no J gene; it was assigned here by matching the DNA to germline. Germline CDR1 is EGSTGY and CDR2 is YDSYTSSV. V gave up 2 bases and J gave up 0 bases; unmatched junction bases: 1. The CDR3 loop spans 13 amino acids. The CDR3 sequence: CATWDENYYKKLF. The CDR3 nucleotides are TGTGCCACCTGGGATGAGAATTATTATAAGAAACTCTTT.

The rearrangement joins TRGV2 to TRGJ1 or TRGJ2. In the absence of a J gene in TCRdb, the DNA was matched to germline to assign it here. The ends lost 1 base at V and 6 bases at J; junction bases unmatched: 15. CDR3 length: 16 amino acids. In germline, CDR1 is EGSNGY, CDR2 YDSYNSKV. The chain's CDR3 is CATWDGQRGRGYKKLF. Written as DNA, the CDR3 is TGTGCCACCTGGGACGGTCAGAGGGGTAGGGGTTATAAGAAACTCTTT.

The gene calls are TRGV3 and TRGJ1 or TRGJ2. No J segment appears in TCRdb, so it was assigned here by matching the sequence to germline. The ends lost 1 base at V and 10 bases at J; junction bases unmatched: 13. The CDR3 contains 14 residues. CDR1 and CDR2 (germline): VTNTFY, YDVSTARD (reference sequence). DNA for the CDR3: TGTGCCACCTGGGACAGACCCCGTTTTAGGAAGAAACTCTTT. Its translation: CATWDRPRFRKKLF.

V is TRGV2 and J is TRGJ1 or TRGJ2. TCRdb supplies no J gene; here it was assigned by aligning the nucleotide sequence to germline. Germline V gives CDR1 EGSNGY, CDR2 YDSYNSKV. J lost 7 bases, V lost 2 bases, and 8 bases had no gene match. The CDR3 length is 13 residues. The CDR3 is CATWDAREYKKLF. DNA of the CDR3: TGTGCCACCTGGGACGCTAGAGAGTATAAGAAACTCTTT.

The V call is TRGV9, the J call TRGJP2. The J gene comes from matching the DNA to germline here; TCRdb lacks it. V gave up 3 bases and J gave up 10 bases; unmatched junction bases: 20. CDR1 GITISATS and CDR2 ISYDGTV come from the germline V gene (reference sequence). CDR3 length equals 17 residues. CDR3 residues: CALWETPSHLEGWIKTF. The CDR3 DNA reads as TGTGCCTTGTGGGAGACGCCATCCCACCTGGAGGGTTGGATCAAGACGTTT.

The chain recombines TRGV2 with TRGJ1 or TRGJ2. The J gene is not listed in TCRdb, so it was assigned here from a DNA match to germline. The CDR3 sequence is 15 residues long. CDR1 is EGSNGY and CDR2 is YDSYNSKV in the germline V gene. V trimming: 0 bases; J trimming: 1 base; junction bases outside the gene matches: 6. This chain's CDR3 is CATWDGCCNYYKKLF. In DNA form, the CDR3 reads TGTGCCACCTGGGACGGGTGTTGCAATTATTATAAGAAACTCTTT.

The genes are TRGV8 and TRGJ1 or TRGJ2. The J gene was missing in TCRdb and was found by matching the end of the DNA to germline. V lost 5 bases, J lost 5 bases, and 3 bases stayed unmatched. The germline V gene encodes CDR1 VENAVY and CDR2 YDSYNSRV. CDR3 length equals 11 residues. The CDR3 sequence: CATWANYKKLF. The CDR3 nucleotides are TGTGCCACCTGGGCGAATTATAAGAAACTCTTT.

The chain links TRGV4 to TRGJ1 or TRGJ2. The J gene is absent in TCRdb and was assigned here via DNA matching to germline. Trimming at V came to 4 bases and at J to 7 bases, leaving 19 bases not matched to a gene. The CDR3 is made up of 16 amino acids. The V gene's germline CDR1 is EGSTGY and CDR2 YDSYTSSV. CDR3 sequence (DNA): TGTGCCACCTGGGACAAAAAGCGCCATTTGGGATATAAGAAACTCTTT. Translating it yields CATWDKKRHLGYKKLF.

On this clone itself: This specimen includes other DNA sequences encoding the same CDR3. The rearrangement links TRGV9 to TRGJ1 or TRGJ2. TCRdb offers no J gene call, so here the DNA was matched to germline to obtain one. The CDR3 loop spans 12 amino acids. Trimming removed 0 bases from V and 7 bases from J; junction bases left unmatched: 3. The V gene's germline CDR1 is GITISATS and CDR2 ISYDGTV (reference sequence). In DNA, the CDR3 is TGTGCCTTGTGGGAGGTGCTATATAAGAAACTCTTT. As protein: CALWEVLYKKLF.

This clone was found a few times. A read error may account for a junction end that differs from germline. The chain employs TRGV8 and TRGJ1 or TRGJ2. This CDR3 spans 11 amino acids. Germline V gene lookup returns CDR1 VENAVY and CDR2 YDSYNSRV. CDR3 nucleotides: TGTGCCACCTGGGATAAGTATAGGAAACTCTTT. Translated, it gives CATWDKYRKLF.

The chain joins TRGV3 to TRGJ1 or TRGJ2. The J gene is not listed in TCRdb, so it was assigned here from a DNA match to germline. The CDR3 loop spans 11 amino acids. The V and J ends lost 5 bases and 10 bases, in that order; junction bases with no gene match: 8. Germline V gives CDR1 VTNTFY, CDR2 YDVSTARD (reference sequence). The CDR3 loop reads CATWAAIKKLF. The CDR3 nucleotides are TGTGCCACCTGGGCTGCCATAAAGAAACTCTTT.

As concerns this clone: The sample contains more than one DNA sequence encoding this CDR3. V is TRGV8 and J is TRGJ1 or TRGJ2. Because TCRdb records no J gene, it was assigned here through a match of the DNA to germline. The CDR3 extends over 13 amino acids. Germline CDR1 VENAVY, CDR2 YDSYNSRV. V shed 3 bases, J shed 3 bases, and the junction held 5 bases outside the gene matches. This CDR3 is CATWDRTYYKKLF. The CDR3 nucleotides read TGTGCCACCTGGGATCGGACTTATTATAAGAAACTCTTT.

This clone was seen a handful of times. No J gene was called, and the V gene is TRGV4. Germline CDR1 is EGSTGY and CDR2 is YDSYTSSV. This CDR3 spans 9 amino acids. The CDR3 DNA is TGTGCCACCTGGGATAAAAAACTCTTT. Encoded protein: CATWDKKLF.

A few counts support this clone. The J gene is TRGJ1 or TRGJ2, the V gene TRGV3. This CDR3 spans 11 amino acids. Germline V lookup: CDR1 VTNTFY, CDR2 YDVSTARD (reference sequence). The V and J ends lost 0 bases and 12 bases, in that order; junction bases with no gene match: 5. CDR3 nucleotides: TGTGCCACCTGGGACAGGCGCCCGAAACTCTTT. It yields the protein CATWDRRPKLF.

Note on this clone: The same CDR3 also results from other DNA sequences found in this sample. The J gene is TRGJP2, the V gene TRGV4. TCRdb leaves out the J gene; it was filled in here by matching the DNA to germline. This CDR3 comprises 11 residues. Looked up from germline, CDR1 is EGSTGY and CDR2 is YDSYTSSV. J gave up 7 bases and V 5 bases, and 1 base lay outside the gene matches. CDR3 protein: CATWVDWIKTF. CDR3 bases: TGTGCCACCTGGGTTGATTGGATCAAGACGTTT.